This T cell receptor beta chain was found in a study of Ad26.COV2.S vaccination and SARS-CoV-2 variants. This clone was seen a few times. Its matching antigen is unknown. Germline V lookup: CDR1 MGHRA, CDR2 YSYEKL. The CDR3 extends over 15 amino acids. V lost 2 bases, J lost 4 bases, and 4 bases stayed unmatched. TCRdb keeps only in-frame clones here, not all; method: immunoSEQ multiplex PCR. The repertoire consists of 380,000 or so clones, with 85% to 90% occurring once and the leading ten covering roughly 5%. Study-wide findings and caveats: Vaccine recipients surpassed placebo recipients in spike-specific TCR breadth. Considerable breadth of spike-specific CD8+ and CD4+ T cell responses has reportedly been documented following vaccination.

Treatment described: some 20 received Ad26.COV2.S at low or high dose, single or two shots; five or six received placebo; per-sample allocation not given. Sampling occurred on day 63 after the first vaccine or placebo injection. This rearrangement joins TRBV4-1 to TRBJ1-5, with 8 bases lining up with TRBD1. This receptor was obtained from a person between 18 and 65 years old who received the Ad26.COV2.S COVID-19 vaccine or a placebo. The sample consisted of peripheral blood, taken in a trial of Ad26.COV2.S vaccine versus placebo. CDR3 bases: TGCGCCAGCAGCCAACAACAGGGGGGTAATCAGCCCCAGCATTTT. Its translation is CASSQQQGGNQPQHF.